The sequence of this T cell receptor beta chain was determined in a study of control samples from healthy donors and cancer patients. CDR3 length: 15 residues. The junction had 12 bases not matched to a gene; V was cut back by 4 bases and J by 6 bases. Germline assignment: CDR1 DFQATT and CDR2 SNEGSKA (reference sequence). Only in-frame clones appear in the TCRdb table, and some are missing; sequencing was by immunoSEQ multiplex PCR. The table has approximately 74,000 clones, over 90% seen once. Sequencing was carried out using blood. The TCR comes from a woman between 25 and 40 years old in good health. The chain employs TRBV20-1 and TRBJ1-5; 7 positions match TRBD1. The CDR3 sequence: CSATDRVASGQPQHF. CDR3 coding DNA: TGCAGTGCTACTGACAGGGTCGCGAGTGGTCAGCCCCAGCATTTT.